A selection of T cell receptor beta chains follows, all from one sample in a study of blood T cell repertoires in COVID-19. Repertoires were generated with immunoSEQ multiplex PCR, while TCRdb's copy carries only in-frame clones and drops some. The repertoire holds 450,000 or so clones, with about 90% as singletons. Sequencing input: PBMCs or T cells enriched from blood (not recorded which). Source of these receptors: a man aged 18 to 29 who had recovered from COVID-19. Both conserved end residues are part of each CDR3. A D gene is named only where the DNA matches it firmly. Clone size is given for some rows only: seen once, a few or many times, or a class if the clone is expanded.

>TRBV5-1|.|TRBJ2-7|TRBD2
CASSFVLAGASEQYF
TGCGCCAGCAGCTTTGTACTAGCGGGAGCGTCTGAGCAGTACTTC
>TRBV19|.|TRBJ2-1|.
CASSFGNEQFF
TGTGCCAGTAGTTTCGGGAATGAGCAGTTCTTC
>TRBV29-1|.|TRBJ2-3|TRBD1
CSVWDRGITDTQYF
TGCAGCGTTTGGGACAGGGGGATCACAGATACGCAGTATTTT
>TRBV28|.|TRBJ1-2|.
CASRVGRQGGGYTF
TGTGCCAGCAGGGTTGGGAGGCAGGGAGGCGGCTACACCTTC
>TRBV3-1/TRBV3-2|.|TRBJ2-7|.
CASSGTGVSGEQYF
TGTGCCAGCAGCGGTACCGGGGTTTCGGGTGAGCAGTACTTC
>TRBV28|.|TRBJ1-5|.
CASSLDQAPNQPQHF
TGTGCCAGCAGTTTAGATCAGGCCCCTAATCAGCCCCAGCATTTT
>TRBV6-5|once|TRBJ1-1|.
CASSYPTAQGNTEAFF
TGTGCCAGCAGTTACCCGACAGCCCAAGGGAACACTGAAGCTTTCTTT
>TRBV14|few|TRBJ2-2|.
CASSQAGAMAGELFF
TGTGCCAGCAGCCAAGCGGGAGCAATGGCCGGGGAGCTGTTTTTT
>TRBV19|once|TRBJ1-1|.
CASSIWGVVMGTEAFF
TGTGCCAGTAGTATTTGGGGGGTCGTGATGGGGACTGAAGCTTTCTTT
>TRBV28|.|TRBJ1-5|.
CASRGTGISNQPQHF
TGTGCCAGCAGGGGAACAGGGATTAGCAATCAGCCCCAGCATTTT
>TRBV29-1|.|TRBJ1-1|.
CSVAYGLDTEAFF
TGCAGCGTTGCGTACGGGTTGGACACTGAAGCTTTCTTT
>TRBV10-3|.|TRBJ2-3|TRBD1
CAIRAGTAHTDTQYF
TGTGCCATCAGGGCCGGGACAGCTCATACAGATACGCAGTATTTT
>TRBV7-6|.|TRBJ1-6|TRBD1
CASSWTGSSYNSPLHF
TGTGCCAGCAGCTGGACAGGGAGCTCCTATAATTCACCCCTCCACTTT
>TRBV6-5|.|TRBJ1-1|.
CASSYLSNTEAFF
TGTGCCAGCAGTTACCTCTCGAACACTGAAGCTTTCTTT
>TRBV5-1|.|TRBJ1-1|.
CASSLASVNTEAFF
TGCGCCAGCAGCTTGGCTTCGGTGAACACTGAAGCTTTCTTT
>TRBV14|.|TRBJ2-3|TRBD2
CASSQGGTSGDRTQYF
TGTGCCAGCAGCCAGGGGGGAACTAGCGGGGACAGGACGCAGTATTTT
>TRBV3-1/TRBV3-2|.|TRBJ2-2|TRBD1
CASSHTGTANTGELFF
TGTGCCAGCAGCCACACCGGGACAGCGAACACCGGGGAGCTGTTTTTT
>TRBV11-2|.|TRBJ2-7|.
CASSIRTENPEQYF
TGTGCCAGCAGCATCCGGACAGAGAATCCCGAGCAGTACTTC
>TRBV7-3|.|TRBJ1-1|.
CASSPGHANTEAFF
TGTGCCAGCAGCCCCGGACACGCGAACACTGAAGCTTTCTTT
>TRBV30|.|TRBJ1-4|TRBD1
CAWGGDRDRGEKKLFF
TGTGCCTGGGGGGGAGACCGGGACAGGGGAGAGAAAAAACTGTTTTTT
>TRBV5-5|.|TRBJ1-2|.
CASSLKQGNYGYTF
TGTGCCAGCAGCTTGAAACAGGGTAACTATGGCTACACCTTC
>TRBV18|.|TRBJ2-2|.
CASSPAAGRSNTGELFF
TGTGCCAGCTCACCGGCCGCGGGCCGATCGAACACCGGGGAGCTGTTTTTT
>TRBV27|.|TRBJ2-5|.
CASSLDAGPRETQYF
TGTGCCAGCAGTTTGGATGCGGGACCACGGGAGACCCAGTACTTC
>TRBV10-2|.|TRBJ2-3|TRBD1
CASATTDRGIQDTQYF
TGCGCCAGCGCCACCACGGACAGGGGGATTCAAGATACGCAGTATTTT
>TRBV7-8|.|TRBJ2-3|TRBD2
CASSPLAGELDTQYF
TGTGCCAGCAGCCCTTTAGCGGGAGAGCTTGATACGCAGTATTTT
>TRBV27|.|TRBJ1-1|.
CASSPEGFNTEAFF
TGTGCCAGCAGTCCCGAGGGATTCAACACTGAAGCTTTCTTT
>TRBV5-1|.|TRBJ2-2|TRBD1
CASSWTGNTGELFF
TGCGCCAGCAGCTGGACAGGGAACACCGGGGAGCTGTTTTTT
>TRBV6-5|.|TRBJ1-6|.
CASRQTVVSPLHF
TGTGCCAGCAGACAGACAGTTGTTTCACCCCTCCACTTT
>TRBV3-1/TRBV3-2|.|TRBJ2-2|.
CASSQVPGRAGELFF
TGTGCCAGCAGCCAAGTCCCGGGAAGGGCCGGGGAGCTGTTTTTT
>TRBV30|.|TRBJ1-1|.
CAWYRERTEAFF
TGTGCCTGGTACAGGGAGAGGACTGAAGCTTTCTTT
>TRBV3-1/TRBV3-2|.|TRBJ2-2|.
CASSHPIGELFF
TGTGCCAGCAGCCACCCAATCGGGGAGCTGTTTTTT
>TRBV10-3|.|TRBJ2-7|.
CAISNRDNSYEQYF
TGTGCCATCAGTAACCGGGACAACTCCTACGAGCAGTACTTC
>TRBV5-4|.|TRBJ1-3|.
CASSFERNTIYF
TGTGCCAGCAGCTTCGAGCGAAACACCATATATTTT
>TRBV19|.|TRBJ1-5|.
CASRGETNQPQHF
TGTGCCAGCAGGGGAGAAACCAATCAGCCCCAGCATTTT
>TRBV4-1|.|TRBJ1-1|TRBD1
CASSRRLGQGTEAFF
TGCGCCAGCAGCCGAAGATTGGGACAGGGTACTGAAGCTTTCTTT
>TRBV28|.|TRBJ1-5|TRBD1
CASRTFGTGDYQPQHF
TGTGCCAGCAGAACATTCGGGACAGGGGATTATCAGCCCCAGCATTTT
>TRBV6-5|.|TRBJ1-5|.
CASTPSEFRPQHF
TGTGCCAGCACCCCATCGGAGTTTCGGCCCCAGCATTTT
>TRBV18|.|TRBJ1-6|.
CASSGSRSSYNSPLHF
TGTGCCAGCTCAGGATCGAGGAGCTCCTATAATTCACCCCTCCACTTT
>TRBV7-3|.|TRBJ2-3|TRBD2
CASSLLAGGPSDTQYF
TGTGCCAGCAGCTTATTAGCGGGGGGGCCGTCGGATACGCAGTATTTT